The 12 T cell receptor beta chains below all came from one sample that was sequenced in a study of T cell responses to AZD1222 COVID-19 vaccine. Using immunoSEQ multiplex PCR, the repertoire was profiled, and TCRdb retains in-frame clones only, with some absent. The sample lists roughly 130,000 clones, approximately 86% occurring once. The sample was peripheral blood, taken on day 0 of AZD1222 vaccination. Receptor source: an adult in good health.

This clone came up a few times. CDR3 in amino acids: CASSVSEAGNTIYF. The CDR3 DNA follows: TGCGCCAGCAGCGTTTCGGAGGCTGGAAACACCATATATTTT. This rearrangement joins TRBV5-1 to TRBJ1-3; no reliable D call. The CDR3 runs 14 residues. CDR1 is SGHRS and CDR2 is YFSETQ in the germline V gene. Deletions cut 4 bases from V and 2 bases from J, with 10 bases between.

V and J are TRBV28 and TRBJ1-2; D remains ambiguous. Germline CDR1 MDHEN, CDR2 SYDVKM. The CDR3 is 12 residues long. V lost 3 bases and J 2 bases, leaving 4 bases between the germline ends. CDR3 protein: CASSFSNYGYTF. For the CDR3, the DNA is TGTGCCAGCAGTTTTAGCAACTATGGCTACACCTTC.

The chain carries TRBV6-5 and TRBJ1-2; D not resolved. This CDR3 contains 15 residues. V lost 0 bases, J lost 4 bases, and 12 bases lay in between. Germline V gene sequence: CDR1 MNHEY, CDR2 SVGAGI. The CDR3, as DNA: TGTGCCAGCAGTTACTCAGGACTTGGAACCTATGGCTACACCTTC. Protein: CASSYSGLGTYGYTF.

CDR3 in DNA: TGTGCCAGCAGCTCGGGGGGGATAAGTGAAAAACTGTTTTTT. This encodes CASSSGGISEKLFF. The chain employs TRBV7-9 and TRBJ1-4; TRBD1 might be the D (5 bases). The CDR3 length is 14 residues. The germline CDR1 and CDR2 sequences are SEHNR and FQNEAQ (reference sequence). Deletions cut 4 bases from V and 7 bases from J, with 13 bases between.

The chain combines TRBV6-5 with TRBJ2-1; tentative D call: TRBD2 (5 bases). Germline CDR1 reads MNHEY; CDR2 reads SVGAGI. The CDR3 length is 14 residues. Between the trimmed V and J ends, which lost 6 bases and 0 bases, there was a span of 9 bases. The CDR3 nucleotides are TGTGCCAGCAGGGACTCCAGCTCCTACAATGAGCAGTTCTTC. Its protein product is CASRDSSSYNEQFF.

This chain joins TRBV27 and TRBJ2-7; D is ambiguous. The CDR3 contains 11 residues. V shed 2 bases and J shed 7 bases, with 6 bases lying between them. CDR1 is MNHEY, CDR2 SMNVEV, per germline (reference sequence). This CDR3 reads CASSLRGEQYF. The CDR3 DNA follows: TGTGCCAGCAGTTTAAGAGGAGAGCAGTACTTC.

The genes are TRBV6-5 and TRBJ2-3; the D is unclear. Looked up from germline, CDR1 is MNHEY and CDR2 is SVGAGI. The V end was cut by 6 bases, the J end by 2 bases, with 3 bases between. The CDR3 covers 11 residues. The chain's CDR3 is CASRVTDTQYF. In nucleotides, the CDR3 is TGTGCCAGCAGAGTCACAGATACGCAGTATTTT.

This chain uses TRBV11-2 with TRBJ2-2; D not certain. Trimming removed 11 bases at V and 5 bases at J, with 9 bases between. In germline, CDR1 is SGHAT, CDR2 FQNNGV. This CDR3 is built from 11 residues. The DNA of the CDR3 is TGTGCCGCGAGTAGGACCGGGGAGCTGTTTTTT. Encoded protein: CAASRTGELFF.

The chain joins TRBV24-1 to TRBJ1-5; the D gene is possibly TRBD1 (6 bases). Germline values: CDR1 KGHDR, CDR2 SFDVKD. With 4 bases removed from V and 7 bases from J, the gap between germline ends came to 13 bases. The CDR3 length is 14 residues. As DNA, the CDR3 is TGTGCCACCAGTGACCTGGACAGCGAGCAGCCCCAGCATTTT. This codes for CATSDLDSEQPQHF.

The chain joins TRBV10-3 to TRBJ1-3, with TRBD1 matching 8 bases. With V trimmed by 10 bases and J by 0 bases, 8 bases remained unmatched. Looked up from germline, CDR1 is ENHRY and CDR2 is SYGVKD. The CDR3 has 15 amino acids. Here the CDR3 DNA reads TGTGCCACACAACAGGGGGACTACTCTGGAAACACCATATATTTT. Amino acid sequence: CATQQGDYSGNTIYF.

CDR3 in amino acids: CASSYSTYGRTPNTGELFF. As DNA, the CDR3 is TGTGCCAGCAGTTACTCGACATATGGAAGGACACCGAACACCGGGGAGCTGTTTTTT. The chain uses TRBV6-2 or TRBV6-3 and TRBJ2-2; perhaps TRBD1 as D (5 bases). Trimming removed 0 bases from V and 0 bases from J, with 17 bases in between. Germline assignment: CDR1 MNHEY and CDR2 SVGEGT. The CDR3 has 19 residues.

The genes are TRBV4-1 and TRBJ1-1; possible D gene TRBD1, 6 bases. The CDR3 length is 14 residues. The germline gives CDR1 MGHRA, CDR2 YSYEKL. V lost 4 bases, J lost 4 bases, and 13 bases lay in between. The CDR3 DNA follows: TGCGCCAGCAGCCCCCGACAGGTCCCCACTGAAGCTTTCTTT. The encoded protein is CASSPRQVPTEAFF.